This passage covers 23 T cell receptor beta chains from one sample sequenced in a study of post-analysis software for immune sequencing data. General study findings and limits: In patients, TRBV5-6, TRBV5-1 and TRBV20-1 belonged to about five TRBV segments found more frequently than in controls.

These TCRs are of unknown antigen specificity. Unique molecular identifiers were built into the TCR beta cDNA libraries. Using its own MiXCR run on the PCR reads, TCRdb lists one record per CDR3 protein. The sample gives 750,000 to 950,000 distinct CDR3 sequences, 53% of which show up once; roughly 4.4% is in the top ten. The sequencing input was blood. The receptors were gathered from a girl between 10 and 17 years old with multiple sclerosis.

The rearrangement uses TRBV20-1 and TRBJ2-7; D not certain. The CDR3 spans 13 residues. The V end was cut by 0 bases, the J end by 0 bases, with 6 bases between. Germline CDR1 and CDR2: DFQATT and SNEGSKA (reference sequence). Written as DNA, the CDR3 is TGCAGTGCTAGAGATGTCCTCTCCTACGAGCAGTACTTC. It translates to CSARDVLSYEQYF.

The chain is built from TRBV12-3 or TRBV12-4 and TRBJ1-1; D is possibly TRBD1 (6 bases). V lost 6 bases and J 9 bases, leaving 11 bases between the germline ends. The CDR3 totals 11 residues. The chain's CDR3 is CASSPTGKAFF. CDR3 DNA: TGTGCCAGCAGCCCTACAGGGAAAGCTTTCTTT.

The chain uses TRBV11-3 and TRBJ1-1; D call uncertain. The CDR3 is 13 residues long. The V gene's germline CDR1 is SGHNT and CDR2 YENEEA. The germline V and J ends were trimmed by 5 bases and 0 bases, with 7 bases remaining between them. The DNA for the CDR3 is TGTGCCAGCAGCATTAGAATGAACACTGAAGCTTTCTTT. Its translation is CASSIRMNTEAFF.

CDR3: CASSLLTGQSDGYTF. The DNA of the CDR3 is TGCGCCAGCAGCTTACTGACAGGGCAGTCGGATGGCTACACCTTC. The J gene is TRBJ1-2, the V gene TRBV5-1, with TRBD1 matching over 7 bases. Germline trimming cut 2 bases from V and 6 bases from J; bases unmatched to any gene: 10. The CDR3 has 15 amino acids. CDR1 SGHRS and CDR2 YFSETQ come from the germline V gene.

This clonotype was counted a single time. The chain joins TRBV7-9 to TRBJ2-7; 10 positions agree with TRBD1. Germline V lookup: CDR1 SEHNR, CDR2 FQNEAQ (reference sequence). CDR3 length: 16 amino acids. J lost 4 bases, V lost 5 bases, and 11 bases had no gene match. CDR3 amino acids: CASSPRSGTGVYEQYF. The CDR3 coding sequence is TGTGCCAGCAGCCCTCGTTCGGGGACAGGGGTATACGAGCAGTACTTC.

V is TRBV29-1 and J is TRBJ2-6; tentatively, D is TRBD1 (5 bases). With 4 bases removed from V and 0 bases from J, the gap between germline ends came to 13 bases. Germline V gene data show CDR1 as SQVTM and CDR2 as ANQGSEA. There are 16 residues in the CDR3. CDR3 coding DNA: TGCAGCGTTGCCCCCCCAGGGTCCTCTGGGGCCAACGTCCTGACTTTC. This encodes CSVAPPGSSGANVLTF.

The chain links TRBV5-1 to TRBJ2-1, with D hard to call. Trimming took off 6 bases at V and 10 bases at J, with 11 bases between the two ends. Germline assignment: CDR1 SGHRS and CDR2 YFSETQ. The CDR3 covers 11 residues. CDR3 residues: CASTFGPEQFF. The CDR3 DNA reads as TGCGCCAGCACCTTCGGGCCAGAGCAGTTCTTC.

Many counts were recorded for this clonotype. This chain uses TRBV5-1 with TRBJ2-6, with TRBD2 as a possible D gene (5 bases). This CDR3 comprises 15 residues. The germline gives CDR1 SGHRS, CDR2 YFSETQ. The V end lost 2 bases, the J end lost 0 bases, and 6 bases lay between the germline ends. CDR3 loop: CASSFGLSGANVLTF. CDR3 nucleotide sequence: TGCGCCAGCAGCTTCGGACTCTCTGGGGCCAACGTCCTGACTTTC.

The rearrangement uses TRBV11-2 and TRBJ1-4, with 11 bases lining up with TRBD1. Germline assignment: CDR1 SGHAT and CDR2 FQNNGV. Losses at the gene ends were 5 bases for V and 8 bases for J; bases not matched to a gene: 7. This CDR3 has 15 residues. The CDR3: CASSPRGQGVEKLFF. CDR3 bases: TGTGCCAGCAGCCCGCGGGGACAGGGGGTCGAAAAACTGTTTTTT.

The chain is built from TRBV6-6 and TRBJ2-5; the match to TRBD1 covers 9 bases. Near its end, the DNA agrees better with TRBJ2-7, so the J call may be wrong. Germline CDR1 and CDR2: MNHNY and SVGAGI (reference sequence). This CDR3 comprises 14 residues. CDR3 DNA sequence: TGTGCCAGCAGTTACGGGACAGGGTGGAACGAGCAGTACTTC. It yields the protein CASSYGTGWNEQYF.

This clonotype has just a few counts. This chain uses TRBV6-1 with TRBJ2-7; D perhaps matches TRBD2 (6 bases). This CDR3 spans 14 amino acids. Germline V gene lookup returns CDR1 MNHNS and CDR2 SASEGT. V was pared by 1 base and J by 4 bases, with 11 bases between. The DNA of the CDR3 is TGTGCCAGCAGTGAAGGCCGGGGGTTATACGAGCAGTACTTC. Amino acid sequence: CASSEGRGLYEQYF.

This clonotype was detected only a few times. V usage is TRBV7-9 and J usage is TRBJ2-5; 10 positions agree with TRBD2. This CDR3 comprises 16 residues. Unmatched junction bases numbered 10, after V lost 5 bases and J lost 4 bases. The germline V gene has CDR1 SEHNR and CDR2 FQNEAQ (reference sequence). The DNA for the CDR3 is TGTGCCAGCAGCGACAGGCCCCTAGCGGGGGTAGAGACCCAGTACTTC. Its protein is CASSDRPLAGVETQYF. Based on the CDR3 plus reference TRBV7-9 and TRBJ2-5, the full variable domain is DTGVSQNPRHKITKRGQNVTFRCDPISEHNRLYWYRQTLGQGPEFLTYFQNEAQLEKSRLLSDRFSAERPKGSFSTLEIQRTEQGDSAMYLCASSDRPLAGVETQYFGPGTRLLVL.

This clonotype was detected only a few times. The V call is TRBV4-1, the J call TRBJ2-5; the D gene is possibly TRBD1 (5 bases). The germline gives CDR1 MGHRA, CDR2 YSYEKL. This CDR3 has 13 amino acids. Trimming pared 4 bases from V and 4 bases from J, leaving 10 bases between. CDR3 DNA: TGCGCCAGCAGCCCAACCCAGGGAGAGACCCAGTACTTC. Its translation: CASSPTQGETQYF.

CDR3 in amino acids: CASSLWSGANQPQHF. The CDR3 DNA reads as TGTGCCAGCAGTTTATGGTCAGGGGCCAATCAGCCCCAGCATTTT. The chain uses TRBV27 and TRBJ1-5; weak D call: TRBD1 (6 bases). With 1 base removed from V and 3 bases from J, the gap between germline ends came to 10 bases. CDR1 is MNHEY and CDR2 is SMNVEV in the germline V gene (reference sequence). This CDR3 comprises 15 residues.

V usage is TRBV5-1 and J usage is TRBJ1-2; D gene uncertain. V lost 3 bases, J lost 0 bases, and 15 bases lay in between. Germline CDR1 and CDR2: SGHRS and YFSETQ. This CDR3 comprises 16 residues. The DNA of the CDR3 is TGCGCCAGCAGCTCGGCGGACGGAGTCTCTAACTATGGCTACACCTTC. It codes for CASSSADGVSNYGYTF.

This clonotype appeared a single time. This chain connects TRBV20-1 to TRBJ2-3; tentative D call: TRBD1 (6 bases). The CDR3 is 14 residues long. Deletions cut 5 bases from V and 4 bases from J, with 16 bases between. CDR1 and CDR2 from the germline V gene are DFQATT and SNEGSKA (reference sequence). The CDR3 DNA follows: TGCAGTGCTCTAAATCTAGCAGGGGCAGATACGCAGTATTTT. Translation: CSALNLAGADTQYF.

This clonotype was found a few times. The rearrangement uses TRBV29-1 and TRBJ2-3, with 7 nucleotides matching TRBD1. The CDR3 extends over 14 amino acids. After removal of 6 bases from V and 0 bases from J, the junction contained 6 bases not matched to a gene. From germline, CDR1 is SQVTM and CDR2 ANQGSEA. This chain's CDR3 is CSVATGSSTDTQYF. In DNA, the CDR3 is TGCAGCGTCGCGACAGGGTCTAGCACAGATACGCAGTATTTT.

This clonotype came up a few times. This sequence joins TRBV10-3 and TRBJ2-7, with a weak D call TRBD1 (5 bases). CDR1 is ENHRY, CDR2 SYGVKD, per germline. Trimming shortened V by 7 bases and J by 0 bases, and 10 bases separated the two germline ends. The CDR3 spans 13 residues. The CDR3 region has the DNA TGTGCCATCAAGGGGATATCCTCCTACGAGCAGTACTTC. Its translation is CAIKGISSYEQYF.

On this clonotype itself: This may be a read error, as it is one base from a much larger clone. This chain connects TRBV20-1 to TRBJ1-1, with TRBD1 as a possible D gene (6 bases). V dropped 2 bases and J dropped 3 bases, with 7 bases sitting between them. Germline V gives CDR1 DFQATT, CDR2 SNEGSKA (reference sequence). The CDR3 is 12 residues long. In nucleotides, the CDR3 is TGCAGTGCTAGAAAGGGGGACACTGAAGCTTTCTTT. Its protein is CSARKGDTEAFF.

The chain is built from TRBV6-5 and TRBJ2-3; D possibly corresponds to TRBD1 (5 bases). This CDR3 region has 16 residues. The V and J ends lost 6 bases and 0 bases respectively, with 16 bases between them. The germline V gene encodes CDR1 MNHEY and CDR2 SVGAGI. In DNA form, the CDR3 reads TGTGCCAGCAGCTCGTTGGGGCAACTAAGCACAGATACGCAGTATTTT. It yields the protein CASSSLGQLSTDTQYF.

The rearrangement links TRBV5-1 to TRBJ2-5, with D possibly being TRBD1 or TRBD2 (5 bases each). Per germline, CDR1 SGHRS and CDR2 YFSETQ. Trimming cost V 6 bases and J 4 bases, with 19 bases left between them. The CDR3 sequence is 15 residues long. CDR3 bases: TGCGCCAGCACCGACGGGGCCACGGGAATAGAGACCCAGTACTTC. It specifies CASTDGATGIETQYF.

This chain links TRBV21-1 with TRBJ2-7; the table's D call TRBD1 went unverified against the DNA. TRBV21-1 is a documented pseudogene. The CDR3 sequence is 14 residues long. This CDR3 is CASREGQGDYEQYF. In DNA, the CDR3 is TGTGCCAGCAGAGAGGGACAGGGGGACTACGAGCAGTACTTC.

The J gene is TRBJ2-1, the V gene TRBV27, with D hard to call. The V end lost 10 bases, the J end lost 6 bases, and 13 bases lay between the germline ends. Germline V CDR1 and CDR2: MNHEY, SMNVEV (reference sequence). The CDR3 sequence is 12 residues long. CDR3 loop: CATSYYGNEQFF. CDR3 bases: TGTGCCACGTCGTACTATGGCAATGAGCAGTTCTTC.